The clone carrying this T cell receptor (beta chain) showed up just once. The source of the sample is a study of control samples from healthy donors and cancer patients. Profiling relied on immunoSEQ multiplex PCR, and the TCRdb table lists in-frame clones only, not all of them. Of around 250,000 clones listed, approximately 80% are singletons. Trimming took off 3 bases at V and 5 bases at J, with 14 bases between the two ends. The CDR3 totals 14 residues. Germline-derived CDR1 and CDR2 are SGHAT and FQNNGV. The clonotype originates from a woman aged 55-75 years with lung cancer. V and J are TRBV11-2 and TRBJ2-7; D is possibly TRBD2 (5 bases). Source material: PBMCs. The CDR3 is CASSFPGLTDEQYF. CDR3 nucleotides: TGTGCCAGCAGCTTCCCCGGACTTACCGACGAGCAGTACTTC.